The entry below describes one T cell receptor (beta chain). The sample comes from a study of blood T cell repertoires in COVID-19. Looking at the study overall: There were acute and convalescent COVID-19 samples, and they came from the United States, Italy and Spain. Sources were T cells, B-cell-depleted T cells, or PBMCs; the material itself was cDNA or gDNA.

In the original processing: The authors estimated nucleated cell counts from reference gene primer amplification. Profiling relied on immunoSEQ multiplex PCR, and the TCRdb table lists in-frame clones only, not all of them. From that table come the V and J calls and clone size; the DNA was used to work out D and trimming. The sample has 150,000 to 200,000 clones, roughly 89% seen once. This clonotype originated in a man aged 18-30 years with active or convalescent COVID-19. The sample was peripheral blood.

In nucleotides, the CDR3 is TGTGCCAGCAGGAACAGACAGGGGAACTATGGCTACACCTTC. This sequence encodes CASRNRQGNYGYTF. The V and J genes are TRBV13 and TRBJ1-2; 8 nucleotides align to TRBD1. The V segment lost 6 bases and the J segment 2 bases; nucleotides outside the gene matches: 5. CDR3 length: 14 amino acids. Per the germline V gene, CDR1 is PRHDT and CDR2 is FYEKMQ (reference sequence).